Below, 12 T cell receptor beta chains from the same sample are listed, as sequenced in a study of blood T cell repertoires in COVID-19. Method: immunoSEQ multiplex PCR; TCRdb's copy keeps in-frame clones and lacks some. The data hold 200,000 to 250,000 clones, with approximately 90% observed a single time. The source material was peripheral blood. These receptor sequences come from a man under 40 with COVID-19, enrolled during active disease.

The V call is TRBV4-2, the J call TRBJ2-1; 9 positions agree with TRBD1. Germline V gene lookup returns CDR1 LGHNA and CDR2 YNFKEQ. This CDR3 contains 15 residues. The V gene end was trimmed by 4 bases and the J gene end by 3 bases; junction bases not matched to a gene: 4. The CDR3, as DNA: TGTGCCAGCAGCCGGTGGACAGGGGACTACAATGAGCAGTTCTTC. This translates into CASSRWTGDYNEQFF.

This rearrangement joins TRBV30 to TRBJ1-1, with TRBD1 as a possible D gene (5 bases). In germline, CDR1 is GTSNPN, CDR2 SVGIG (reference sequence). This CDR3 is built from 14 residues. Trimming removed 4 bases at V and 3 bases at J, with 15 bases between. DNA of the CDR3: TGTGCCTGGATTGGAGGGACTGCGGACACTGAAGCTTTCTTT. Its translation: CAWIGGTADTEAFF. Supplemented by reference TRBV30 and TRBJ1-1, the full variable domain reads SQTIHQWPATLVQPVGSPLSLECTVEGTSNPNLYWYRQAAGRGLQLLFYSVGIGQISSEVPQNLSASRPQDRQFILSSKKLLLSDSGFYLCAWIGGTADTEAFFGQGTRLTVV.

The chain employs TRBV2 and TRBJ2-7; D ambiguous. V dropped 2 bases and J dropped 1 base, with 6 bases sitting between them. CDR3 length: 13 amino acids. Germline CDR1 SNHLY, CDR2 FYNNEI. CDR3 coding DNA: TGTGCCAGCAGTGAACAGGAATCCTACGAGCAGTACTTC. Its translation is CASSEQESYEQYF.

V gene TRBV19 combines with J gene TRBJ2-3; 7 positions match TRBD2. Per the germline V gene, CDR1 is LNHDA and CDR2 is SQIVND (reference sequence). This CDR3 is 17 amino acids long. V was clipped by 4 bases and J by 0 bases; unmatched bases: 10. CDR3 protein: CASSTPPGGSSTDTQYF. The CDR3 bases are TGTGCCAGTAGTACCCCCCCGGGGGGATCCAGCACAGATACGCAGTATTTT.

The chain uses TRBV27 and TRBJ1-1; 9 bases map to TRBD1. Germline V lookup: CDR1 MNHEY, CDR2 SMNVEV (reference sequence). This CDR3 has 15 amino acids. V was pared by 4 bases and J by 3 bases, with 6 bases of the junction left unmatched. The CDR3, as DNA: TGTGCCAGCAGTTGGCGGACAGGGGCTTACACTGAAGCTTTCTTT. Protein sequence: CASSWRTGAYTEAFF.

The chain recombines TRBV19 with TRBJ2-7; TRBD1 aligns across 10 bases. With 4 bases clipped from V and 0 bases from J, the junction kept 0 bases outside the gene matches. Germline CDR1 and CDR2: LNHDA and SQIVND (reference sequence). The CDR3 is 14 residues long. CDR3 residues: CASSRQGASYEQYF. The CDR3 coding sequence is TGTGCCAGTAGTAGACAGGGGGCCTCCTACGAGCAGTACTTC.

This clone was found once. This chain links TRBV15 with TRBJ1-6; 8 nucleotides line up with TRBD1. Germline V gene lookup returns CDR1 LNHNV and CDR2 YYDKDF (reference sequence). The length of the CDR3 is 15 residues. Trimming at V came to 2 bases and at J to 9 bases, leaving 6 bases not matched to a gene. CDR3: CATSRPTGVGSPLHF. For the CDR3, the DNA is TGTGCCACCAGCAGACCGACAGGGGTTGGTTCACCCCTCCACTTT.

The rearrangement joins TRBV10-3 to TRBJ1-2, with a possible D match to TRBD1 (6 bases). CDR1 ENHRY and CDR2 SYGVKD come from the germline V gene. Trimming stripped 4 bases from V and 4 bases from J, with 19 bases between. The CDR3 consists of 16 residues. The CDR3 DNA follows: TGTGCCATCAGTGTTTCCAAGAAATTGACAGGCTATGGCTACACCTTC. Encoded protein: CAISVSKKLTGYGYTF.

The J gene is TRBJ1-1, the V gene TRBV18; 8 bases line up with TRBD1. Germline assignment: CDR1 KGHSH and CDR2 LQKENI. Trimming cost V 3 bases and J 1 base; bases outside gene matches: 10. There are 17 residues in the CDR3. The CDR3 region has the DNA TGTGCCAGCTCACCCCTTGAAACCGGGACAGGGAACACTGAAGCTTTCTTT. Amino acid sequence: CASSPLETGTGNTEAFF.

V gene TRBV7-2 combines with J gene TRBJ1-1; D is ambiguous. Trimming removed 5 bases at V and 10 bases at J, with 17 bases between. Germline V gene sequence: CDR1 SGHTA, CDR2 FQGNSA. The CDR3 contains 13 residues. This CDR3 is CASSPIEKVGAFF. Written as DNA, the CDR3 is TGTGCCAGCAGCCCAATCGAGAAAGTCGGAGCTTTCTTT.

The chain links TRBV9 to TRBJ1-1; D is undetermined. This CDR3 contains 13 residues. V was shortened by 0 bases and J by 4 bases, with 7 bases between the two germline ends. Germline V CDR1 and CDR2: SGDLS, YYNGEE. CDR3 loop: CASSVDISTEAFF. Written as DNA, the CDR3 is TGTGCCAGCAGCGTAGACATATCCACTGAAGCTTTCTTT.

The CDR3 loop reads CASSRTGGSDGYTF. The CDR3 nucleotides are TGTGCCAGCAGTCGGACAGGGGGCTCAGATGGCTACACCTTC. This chain uses TRBV2 with TRBJ1-2; 11 bases match TRBD1. The V gene's germline CDR1 is SNHLY and CDR2 FYNNEI. V lost 5 bases, J lost 6 bases, and 5 bases stayed unmatched. This CDR3 is 14 amino acids long.